The T cell receptor beta chain under discussion was sequenced for a study of blood T cell repertoires in COVID-19. Study information: COVID-19 samples, acute and convalescent, were from the United States, Italy and Spain.

The participants were between about 18 and 90 years old and came from about two dozen US areas. In assigning cohorts, the study relied on participant-reported clinical history. V trimming: 4 bases; J trimming: 3 bases; junction bases outside the gene matches: 6. This CDR3 spans 15 amino acids. CDR1 and CDR2 from the germline V gene are MNHEY and SVGAGI. As processed by the authors: Quantification of nucleated cells was approximated via reference gene primer amplification. TCRdb's table, derived via immunoSEQ multiplex PCR, lists solely in-frame clones and lacks some. V, J and clone size are those of that table, while D and trimming were read from the DNA. The sample consists of 250,000 to 350,000 clones, nearly 90% of them appearing once.

This TCR derives from a woman younger than 30 with acute COVID-19. The gene calls are TRBV6-5 and TRBJ1-5; 7 bases line up with TRBD1. Specimen: PBMCs or T cells enriched from blood (not recorded which). This CDR3 is CASSLTGLFNQPQHF. CDR3 bases: TGTGCCAGCAGTTTGACAGGGCTCTTCAATCAGCCCCAGCATTTT.